This record covers a single TCR beta chain. The data were obtained in a study of blood T cell repertoires in COVID-19. Study background: Samples came from the United States, Italy and Spain, spanning acute and convalescent COVID-19. Sources were T cells, B-cell-depleted T cells, or PBMCs; the material itself was cDNA or gDNA.

In the original workflow: Scientists estimated how many nucleated cells there were by amplifying reference gene primers. Measured with immunoSEQ multiplex PCR; TCRdb has only the in-frame clones, and not every one. The V and J calls and the clone size are those of that table, but D and trimming were determined from the DNA. The table shows under 150,000 clones, with around 80% occurring only once. Germline CDR1 and CDR2: SQVTM and ANQGSEA. After removal of 3 bases from V and 7 bases from J, the junction contained 5 bases not matched to a gene. The CDR3 loop spans 12 amino acids. This clonotype originated in a man aged 65-85 years with acute or convalescent COVID-19. V usage is TRBV29-1 and J usage is TRBJ1-2; 7 positions match TRBD1. The sequencing sample was made of peripheral blood. The CDR3 spells CSVETGTFGYTF. DNA for the CDR3: TGCAGCGTTGAGACAGGGACCTTTGGCTACACCTTC.